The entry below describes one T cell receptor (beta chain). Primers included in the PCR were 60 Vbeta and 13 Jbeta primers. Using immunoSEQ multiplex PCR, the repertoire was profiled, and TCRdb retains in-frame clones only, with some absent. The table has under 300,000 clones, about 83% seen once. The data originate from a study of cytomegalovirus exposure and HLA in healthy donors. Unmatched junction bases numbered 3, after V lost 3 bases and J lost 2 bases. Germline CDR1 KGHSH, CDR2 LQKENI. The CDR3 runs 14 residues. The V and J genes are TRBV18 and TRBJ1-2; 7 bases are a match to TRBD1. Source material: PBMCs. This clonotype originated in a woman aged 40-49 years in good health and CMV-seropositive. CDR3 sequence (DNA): TGTGCCAGCTCACCGAAGGACAGGAACTATGGCTACACCTTC. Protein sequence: CASSPKDRNYGYTF.